The entry below describes one TCR beta chain. Before being deemed recovered, Cohort 3 donors had two negative PCRs, clearance, or symptom resolution. The sample comes from a study of blood T cell repertoires in COVID-19. V was clipped by 4 bases and J by 4 bases; unmatched bases: 5. This CDR3 contains 15 residues. CDR1 is MNHEY and CDR2 is SMNVEV in the germline V gene (reference sequence). The assay was immunoSEQ multiplex PCR, and TCRdb's table has in-frame clones only and misses some. This table has over 200,000 clones, around nine tenths appearing once. V usage is TRBV27 and J usage is TRBJ2-3; 10 positions match TRBD2. This TCR came from a man younger than 40 who had recovered from COVID-19. The sequencing input was PBMCs or T cells enriched from blood (not recorded which). The DNA for the CDR3 is TGTGCCAGCAGTTCGCTAGCGGGAGCTCCAGATACGCAGTATTTT. Translation: CASSSLAGAPDTQYF.